The rows below give T cell receptor beta chains drawn from one sample of a study of blood T cell repertoires in COVID-19. Generated by immunoSEQ multiplex PCR, the TCRdb table keeps only in-frame clones and is missing some. The sample lists about 270,000 clones, around 90% occurring once. Specimen: PBMCs or T cells enriched from blood (not recorded which). These receptors came from a woman between 45 and 60 years old who had recovered from COVID-19. Both conserved end residues are part of each CDR3. The D gene is left open where the match is weak. Where a row states a size, it is once, few, many or the class of an expanded clone; other rows omit it.

J | size | D | V | DNA | CDR3
TRBJ1-6 | few | TRBD1 | TRBV6-4 | TGTGCCAGCAGTGAACCCAACAGGGGGCATAATTCACCCCTCCACTTT | CASSEPNRGHNSPLHF
TRBJ2-7 | NA | TRBD1 | TRBV7-2 | TGTGCCAGCACCATCTCCGACAGGGCCGGCGAGCAGTACTTC | CASTISDRAGEQYF
TRBJ2-7 | NA | NA | TRBV6-5 | TGTGCCAGCAGTTATTGGCAGGGCCGTTTCGAGCAGTACTTC | CASSYWQGRFEQYF
TRBJ2-2 | NA | TRBD1 | TRBV5-1 | TGCGCCAGCAGCCCGGGACAGGGAGGGGCCGGGGAGCTGTTTTTT | CASSPGQGGAGELFF
TRBJ1-1 | NA | NA | TRBV9 | TGTGCCAGCAGCGTTAGGCAGAAGGGGACTGAAGCTTTCTTT | CASSVRQKGTEAFF
TRBJ1-1 | NA | NA | TRBV7-9 | TGTGCCAGCAGCTTGGAGACGGCTCACACTGAAGCTTTCTTT | CASSLETAHTEAFF
TRBJ2-7 | NA | TRBD1 | TRBV28 | TGTGCCAGCAGTTCCCCCGCACAGGGGTACGAGCAGTACTTC | CASSSPAQGYEQYF
TRBJ1-1 | NA | TRBD1 | TRBV3-1/TRBV3-2 | TGTGCCAGCAGCCCCTTACAGGGGGCGTGGAACACTGAAGCTTTCTTT | CASSPLQGAWNTEAFF
TRBJ2-1 | NA | TRBD2 | TRBV9 | TGTGCCAGCAGCGTAGCTGCCAGCGGGAGAAAGTACAATGAGCAGTTCTTC | CASSVAASGRKYNEQFF
TRBJ1-2 | NA | NA | TRBV11-1 | TGTGCCAGCAGCTTAGGAGGGAACTATGGCTACACCTTC | CASSLGGNYGYTF
TRBJ2-2 | NA | NA | TRBV15 | TGTGCCACCAGCAGAGATTCGGGTACCGGGGAGCTGTTTTTT | CATSRDSGTGELFF
TRBJ2-3 | once | NA | TRBV5-5 | TGTGCCAGCAGCTCGAACAGGGAGCTGCGCACAGATACGCAGTATTTT | CASSSNRELRTDTQYF
TRBJ1-1 | NA | TRBD1 | TRBV7-8 | TGTGCCAGCAGCCCTTCCGGGACAGGGAACACTGAAGCTTTCTTT | CASSPSGTGNTEAFF
TRBJ2-7 | NA | NA | TRBV15 | TGTGCCACCAGCAGAGATCAGGGTTCTACCTACGAGCAGTACTTC | CATSRDQGSTYEQYF
TRBJ1-6 | NA | NA | TRBV2 | TGTGCCAGCAGGAGGACATGGGCAAATAATTCACCCCTCCACTTT | CASRRTWANNSPLHF
TRBJ2-7 | NA | TRBD2 | TRBV6-5 | TGTGCCAGCAGTTACTCTCTAGCGGGATCCTACGAGCAGTACTTC | CASSYSLAGSYEQYF
TRBJ1-6 | NA | NA | TRBV30 | TGTGCCTGGAGTCTCCGACAAAGCTCCTATAATTCACCCCTCCACTTT | CAWSLRQSSYNSPLHF
TRBJ2-1 | NA | NA | TRBV30 | TGTGCCTGGAGTCCGGGGGATAATGAGCAGTTCTTC | CAWSPGDNEQFF
TRBJ1-5 | NA | NA | TRBV28 | TGTGCCAGCAGCGGAGGAGGACGACCTTCTCAGCCCCAGCATTTT | CASSGGGRPSQPQHF
TRBJ2-7 | NA | TRBD1 | TRBV5-5 | TGTGCCAGCAGCTCGCTTGGGGGACAGTCCAACGAGCAGTACTTC | CASSSLGGQSNEQYF
TRBJ2-3 | once | TRBD1 | TRBV14 | TGTGCCAGCAGGCGGGACAGGCCGACTATCCTCTCAGCTTACTCTAGCACAGATACGCAGTATTTT | CASRRDRPTILSAYSSTDTQYF
TRBJ2-7 | NA | NA | TRBV28 | TGTGCCAGCACCTCAGGATCCGGGGAGATCTACGAGCAGTACTTC | CASTSGSGEIYEQYF
TRBJ1-3 | NA | NA | TRBV7-3 | TGTGCCAGCAGCTTAAACCCTTATAGCTCTGGAAACACCATATATTTT | CASSLNPYSSGNTIYF
TRBJ1-5 | NA | NA | TRBV5-1 | TGCGCCAGCGCCACGGAGGGCAATCAGCCCCAGCATTTT | CASATEGNQPQHF
TRBJ2-3 | NA | NA | TRBV15 | TGTGCCACCAGCAGAGATCGGGATACGCAGTATTTT | CATSRDRDTQYF
TRBJ2-2 | many | NA | TRBV9 | TGTGCCAGCAGCGAGAGGCGGCAGGGGGGTTCCGGGGAGCTGTTTTTT | CASSERRQGGSGELFF
TRBJ2-7 | NA | NA | TRBV29-1 | TGCAGCGCCGAACAGGGACGCGAGCAGTACTTC | CSAEQGREQYF
TRBJ1-4 | NA | NA | TRBV5-8 | TGTGCCAGCAGTCCGCAACATAATGAAAAACTGTTTTTT | CASSPQHNEKLFF
TRBJ2-2 | NA | NA | TRBV11-2 | TGTGCCAGCAGCTCCCCAGGGGGGTACAGGGGTTCGAACACCGGGGAGCTGTTTTTT | CASSSPGGYRGSNTGELFF
TRBJ1-2 | NA | NA | TRBV19 | TGTGCCAGTCTGGCGGGGGGCGGACGGGAGTATGGCTACACCTTC | CASLAGGGREYGYTF
TRBJ1-1 | NA | NA | TRBV15 | TGTGCCACCAGCGGTTCCTACAGGGTCACTGAAGCTTTCTTT | CATSGSYRVTEAFF
TRBJ1-4 | NA | NA | TRBV12-3/TRBV12-4 | TGTGCCAGCAGCCTTCGACGGGGGGAAAAACTGTTTTTT | CASSLRRGEKLFF
TRBJ1-4 | NA | TRBD1 | TRBV19 | TGTGCCAGTAGTGTCGACAGGGGCACTAATGAAAAACTGTTTTTT | CASSVDRGTNEKLFF
TRBJ2-2 | NA | TRBD2 | TRBV6-1 | TGTGCCAGCAGTGCCCAGTGGTTACGCGGACTAGCGGGACTTGGCGGGGAGCTGTTTTTT | CASSAQWLRGLAGLGGELFF
TRBJ1-5 | NA | NA | TRBV4-2 | TGTGCCAGCAGCCAAGGAAATTCGGGGGGCGACCAGCCCCAGCATTTT | CASSQGNSGGDQPQHF
TRBJ1-1 | NA | NA | TRBV9 | TGTGCCAGCAGCGTAGATGGCAGGGCGGCTTTCTTT | CASSVDGRAAFF
TRBJ2-1 | NA | TRBD1 | TRBV11-3 | TGTGCCAGCAGCTTAGGAGCCACAGGGGGCAATGAGCAGTTCTTC | CASSLGATGGNEQFF
TRBJ2-3 | NA | NA | TRBV19 | TGTGCCAGTAGTACCCCGCAGGGCCGACCAGATACGCAGTATTTT | CASSTPQGRPDTQYF
TRBJ2-5 | NA | TRBD2 | TRBV10-3 | TGTGCCATCAAGGGGTCGTCTAGCGGGACTATAGAGACCCAGTACTTC | CAIKGSSSGTIETQYF
TRBJ1-1 | NA | NA | TRBV30 | TGTGCCTGGAGTGTACTGCAGGGAAAGGTGCGTGTCACTGAAGCTTTCTTT | CAWSVLQGKVRVTEAFF
TRBJ2-5 | NA | NA | TRBV4-3 | TGCGCCAGCAGCCAAGAATGGCTAGCGTGGCAGACCCAGTACTTC | CASSQEWLAWQTQYF
TRBJ2-3 | NA | NA | TRBV19 | TGTGCCAGTAGTAAACCGCAGGCCCGGAGGGGAGATACGCAGTATTTT | CASSKPQARRGDTQYF